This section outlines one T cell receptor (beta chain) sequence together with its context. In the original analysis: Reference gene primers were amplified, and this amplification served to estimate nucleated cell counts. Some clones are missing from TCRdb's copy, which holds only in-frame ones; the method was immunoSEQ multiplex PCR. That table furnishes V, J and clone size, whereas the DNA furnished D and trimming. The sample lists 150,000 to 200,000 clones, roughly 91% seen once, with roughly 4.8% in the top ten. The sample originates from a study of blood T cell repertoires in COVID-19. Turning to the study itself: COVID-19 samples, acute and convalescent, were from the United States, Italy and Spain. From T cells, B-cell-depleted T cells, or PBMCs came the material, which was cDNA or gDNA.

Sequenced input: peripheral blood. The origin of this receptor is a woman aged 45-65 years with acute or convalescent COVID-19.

The CDR3 loop reads CATSKQDQPQHF. DNA for the CDR3: TGTGCCACCAGCAAGCAGGATCAGCCCCAGCATTTT. V and J are TRBV15 and TRBJ1-5; D is unclear. Germline-derived CDR1 and CDR2 are LNHNV and YYDKDF (reference sequence). The CDR3 consists of 12 residues. The V end lost 4 bases, the J end lost 5 bases, and 6 bases lay between the germline ends.